This TCR beta chain was documented in a study of T cell repertoires in cytomegalovirus infection. Whole-study context: Both CMV infection and a matching HLA type were indicated by public TCR beta signatures.

TCRdb processed the reads anew with MiXCR; each CDR3 protein has one entry. The sample lists roughly 990,000 distinct CDR3 sequences, roughly 30% occurring once. This clonotype was counted a single time. Its antigen is unknown. This CDR3 contains 12 residues. CDR1 and CDR2 from the germline V gene are SGHRS and YFSETQ. The V and J ends lost 5 bases and 9 bases respectively, with 9 bases between them. Sequenced here: cultured CD8+ T cells from PBMCs, sampled from culture after CMV antigen stimulation. This sequence joins TRBV5-1 and TRBJ1-6; D gene unclear. This clonotype originated in a human donor in good health (CMV status not recorded). Some clones in this sample may be carry-over from other donors' samples. The CDR3 loop reads CASRDYGSPLHF. The DNA of the CDR3 is TGCGCCAGCAGAGATTATGGTTCACCCCTCCACTTT.